The following is a TCR beta chain sequence with its context. No cognate antigen has been identified for it. Library generation was performed with the immunoSEQ multiplex PCR assay. For the multiplex PCR, a mixture combining 60 forward primers for TCR Vbeta segments and 13 reverse primers for TCR Jbeta segments was used. The CDR3 region of rearranged TCR beta genes was amplified from genomic DNA by a multiplex PCR assay. Amplified TCR beta libraries were sequenced as 87-base-pair reads on the Illumina HiSeq System. Processing in the source paper ran as follows. Across the 700 or so repertoires, a later analysis counted 80 million or so unique TCR beta chains, roughly 11 million of which were shared by at least two donors. A nearest-neighbor algorithm error-corrected the raw reads and collapsed the reads into unique sequences, merging closely related sequences to remove PCR and sequencing errors. V, D and J gene segments were assigned by aligning CDR3 sequences to IMGT reference sequences. For a sequence to be retained, a match of at least six nucleotides was required to both a V gene segment and a J gene segment. Rearrangements were called productive when the CDR3 lacked stop codons and stayed in frame with V and J; all others were non-productive. CDR3 was defined according to IMGT convention as the region running from the second conserved V-encoded cysteine to the conserved J-encoded phenylalanine. The earlier analysis of about 570 of the donors excluded any sequence lacking an unambiguous match to a single V gene segment. In an earlier analysis of 450 to 700 of the donors, V segments were called functional above 56.7% productive rearrangements and were called segregating when the between-donor standard deviation exceeded 5%. A statistical classification framework was developed to diagnose cytomegalovirus status using the catalog of TCR beta chain sequences. In a later analysis, TCR nucleotide sequences were compared against IMGT/GENE-DB human TR gene sequences so that V and J genes could be assigned. The TCRdist pipeline was used in a later analysis to assign CDR3 sequences and most-parsimonious VDJ recombination scenarios. In a later analysis, every TCR beta chain was defined by the combination of its CDR3 amino acid sequence and its V-gene family, and reads without a unique V-gene family were dropped. As a way to deal with suspected cross-contamination and a sequencing artifact, a later analysis dropped 500 to 700 nucleotide sequences that were highly shared and had low generation probability. A later analysis calculated a clonal expansion index for each public chain from normalized within-repertoire ranks of inferred template counts. In a later analysis, generation probabilities were computed using a VDJ recombination model fitted to out-of-frame rearrangements, and the results were checked against IGoR. In a later analysis, hypergeometric tests were used to score TCR-TCR, TCR-HLA and TCR-CMV co-occurrence, with a repertoire-size bias correction applied to TCR pairs. False discovery rates were estimated in a later analysis by permuting HLA or CMV assignments 20 times. A later analysis grouped co-occurring TCRs with DBSCAN, adding TCRdist sequence similarity when clustering within HLA-allele-positive subsets. For co-occurrence clustering, repertoires with fewer than 30,000 or more than 120,000 public chains were excluded, along with 4 to 6 repertoires with anomalous nucleotide sharing. TCRdb provides this immuneACCESS table in a form limited to in-frame rearrangements. Some clones are lacking; in checked studies, under half of them reflect an unresolved V gene, and why the rest are absent is not known. The V and J calls and clone size come from that table; D and trimming were worked out from the DNA. The record for this sample contains about 52,000 clones. The top ten clonotypes cover around 10% of the sample.

The data originate from a study of cytomegalovirus exposure and HLA in healthy donors (dated by TCRdb to the late 2010s). For context, the study as a whole: In an earlier analysis of approximately 500 of the donors, roughly 300 Gb of sequence data and 117 million unique TCR beta sequences from 150 million to 200 million T cells were reported. Roughly 300 gigabases of sequencing data and 70 million to 100 million unique TCR sequences made up an early release that covered approximately 620 HLA-typed donors. An earlier analysis of 500 to 650 of the donors applied high-throughput TCR beta sequencing to assess whether each TCR beta V gene segment acted as functional or pseudogenic. The study combined high-throughput TCR immunosequencing, statistical association of individual TCRs with disease status, and machine learning to predict cytomegalovirus infection status. The number of donors typed differed by locus, with 629-630 for A, B, C, DRB1 and DQB1, around 560 for DQA1, about 610 for DPA1, and approximately 470 for DPB1. A separate validation cohort of about 110 different subjects was used in addition to the roughly 720-subject first cohort. Five DR-DQ haplotypes were handled as single units for association and clustering, since linkage in the cohort was strong. In a later genetic analysis, genome-wide SNP genotypes for about three fifths of the roughly 670 donors were used, and that subset was treated as a discovery cohort. Among the roughly 400 genotyped donors, around 81% belonged to the genetic ancestry cluster associated with self-reported Caucasian donors. The study was designed to test whether signatures of past pathogen exposure could be identified by cataloging public T cell receptors. Every discovery cohort repertoire had been produced on one sequencing platform. HLA typing covered class I and class II loci at four-digit resolution. The T cell repertoires of about 700 subjects were profiled by immunosequencing and related to cytomegalovirus serostatus. Rather than using new phenotypic data, the later analysis identified candidate immune exposures from TCR beta sequences and from how often those sequences occurred across donors. Alongside the repertoire data, information on donor age, sex, ethnicity and CMV serostatus was compiled. A later analysis re-analyzed previously published TCR beta repertoires from 650 to 800 donors and added high-resolution HLA genotyping to study TCR occurrence patterns. On average, roughly 200,000 unique TCR beta nucleotide sequences were sequenced per donor among several hundred genotyped donors of the cohort, with 15% to 20% of those sequences being non-productive. Overall results and qualifications from the work: In a later genetic analysis, a missense DCLRE1C variant was associated with V-gene and J-gene trimming of TCR beta chains, and the association was replicated in an independent cohort. Sequencing depth was assumed to be roughly uniform across donors in the presence/absence analyses, though that assumption may not hold. A cluster of highly shared sequence variants was judged likely to represent a technical artifact of the sequencing pipeline. A later analysis associated about 16,000 TCR beta sequences with specific HLA alleles at a false discovery rate of 0.05. Because HLA typing was unavailable for some donors at each locus, only the typed subset was used in association tests. In a later analysis, most CMV-associated TCR beta chains were found to appear HLA-restricted, with HLA associations seemingly driven largely by CMV exposure. CMV serostatus was the only immune exposure information available for the cohort. A later analysis found that TCR association rates varied across HLA loci, with DRB1 alleles showing the most associated TCRs and HLA-C alleles the fewest. In vitro tests confirmed that a few of the cytomegalovirus-associated TCR beta chains recognize cytomegalovirus antigens. The earlier analysis of a few hundred of the donors excluded over 15 rarely observed V segments, including chromosome 9 orphons, because counts were too low. In both the original and validation cohorts, the classifier was reported to diagnose cytomegalovirus status with high specificity and sensitivity. Compared with equally common non-associated chains, HLA-associated TCR beta chains in a later analysis were more clonally expanded and had lower generation probabilities. A later analysis reported that several top co-occurrence clusters appeared linked to parvovirus B19, influenza, CMV and Epstein-Barr virus. The cohort was sequenced for TCR beta chains only, and without alpha or paired-chain data the features that could be detected were limited. Correlated functional status among segregating V segments might reflect linkage disequilibrium, but an unknown experimental factor could not be ruled out. The 87-base-pair reads could not distinguish some IMGT-functional V segments, including TRBV6-2 and TRBV6-3, so those segments were excluded. When HLA alleles, especially DR and DQ, strongly co-occurred, attributing TCR associations to individual alleles was difficult. While some public TCRs were present in many individuals, most TCR sequences turned up only very rarely across donors. It was suggested by the authors that the approach could potentially be generalized to other disease states and immunological phenotypes. In an earlier analysis of some 540 of the donors, most TCR beta V segments appeared in productive rearrangements about 87% or about 30% of the time, broadly matching IMGT annotations. According to a later genetic analysis, donors in an Asian-associated ancestry cluster had fewer N-insertions in productive TCRs than the roughly 700-donor mean. A further reported finding was that TCR beta sequences accurately predicted the HLA-A and HLA-B alleles for most subjects in the first cohort. The study listed 164 TCR beta chains as associated with cytomegalovirus.

Germline trimming amounts to 7 bases on V and 3 bases on J, with 9 as the count of junction bases outside the gene matches. From its cysteine to its phenylalanine, the CDR3 spans 15 amino acids. Only the CDR3 part of the read is kept: 45 bases, read in frame from the first base. From the germline V gene, CDR1 is MNHEY and CDR2 is SVGAGI. The cohort comprised 550 to 700 healthy bone marrow donors. At the time of sampling, every cohort member was nominally healthy, though immune exposures that went unrecorded were likely present. The donor tested CMV seropositive and was one of the 289 seropositive cohort members. Every donor gave a peripheral blood sample, and the peripheral blood mononuclear cells from that sample were used for TCR beta sequencing. Genomic DNA was extracted from the blood cell samples with the Qiagen DNeasy Blood Extraction Kit.

The sequence is built from TRBV6-5 and TRBJ2-7; TRBD2 aligns with 10 central bases. This clonotype was sampled from a woman aged 50 to 65 in good health and CMV-seropositive. The sequenced material came from PBMCs. The bases are TGTGCCAGCAAAAATCTAGCGGGGGTGGTCTACGAGCAGTACTTC. Its translation reads: CASKNLAGVVYEQYF.